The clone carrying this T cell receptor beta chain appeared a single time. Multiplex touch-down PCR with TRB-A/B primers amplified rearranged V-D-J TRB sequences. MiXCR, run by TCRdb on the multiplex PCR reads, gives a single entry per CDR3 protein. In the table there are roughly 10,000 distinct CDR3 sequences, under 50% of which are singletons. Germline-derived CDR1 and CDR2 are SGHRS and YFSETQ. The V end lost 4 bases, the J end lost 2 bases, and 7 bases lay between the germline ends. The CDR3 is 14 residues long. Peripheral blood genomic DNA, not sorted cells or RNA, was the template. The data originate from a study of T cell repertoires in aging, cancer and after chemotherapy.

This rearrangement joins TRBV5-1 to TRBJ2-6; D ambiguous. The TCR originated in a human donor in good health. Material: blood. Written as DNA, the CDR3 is TGCGCCAGCAGCCGTGTGGCTGGGGCCAACGTCCTGACTTTC. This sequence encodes CASSRVAGANVLTF.